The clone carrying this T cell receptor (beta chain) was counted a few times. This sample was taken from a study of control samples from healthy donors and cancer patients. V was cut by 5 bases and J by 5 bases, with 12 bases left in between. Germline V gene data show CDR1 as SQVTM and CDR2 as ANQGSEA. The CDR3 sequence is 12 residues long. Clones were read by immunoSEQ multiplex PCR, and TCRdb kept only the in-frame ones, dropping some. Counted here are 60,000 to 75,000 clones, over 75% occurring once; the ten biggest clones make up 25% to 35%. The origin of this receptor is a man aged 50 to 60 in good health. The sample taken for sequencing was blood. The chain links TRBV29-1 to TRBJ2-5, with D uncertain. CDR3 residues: CSVRVLGETQYF. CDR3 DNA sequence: TGCAGCGTTAGGGTCCTAGGGGAGACCCAGTACTTC.